This record looks at one T cell receptor beta chain sequence and its context. These data are taken from a study of T-cell reconstitution after alpha-beta-depleted transplantation in children. V dropped 0 bases and J dropped 2; count of bases not matched to a gene: 3. There are 15 residues in the CDR3. Per germline, CDR1 GTSNPN and CDR2 SVGIG (reference sequence). The TCRbeta library was prepared with unique molecular identifiers. TCRdb ran MiXCR on the PCR reads and lists one entry per CDR3 protein. The data hold a few thousand distinct CDR3 sequences, with less than 20% observed a single time. This TCR was recovered from a patient aged 2 to 10 who had a stem cell transplant for inherited bone marrow failure, so the T cells may come from the graft donor. The starting material was PBMCs, mostly from graft donor cells, obtained 180 days after TCRalphabeta/CD19-depleted stem cell transplant. The V gene is TRBV30, the J gene TRBJ2-7, with 11 bases fitting TRBD2. CDR3 in DNA: TGTGCCTGGAGTGTACTAGCGGGAGCAGCCTACGAGCAGTACTTC. Protein: CAWSVLAGAAYEQYF.